This is a list of T cell receptor beta chains from one sample in a study of CD8+CD57+ T cells in acquired aplastic anemia. TCRdb processed the reads anew with MiXCR; each CDR3 protein has one entry. The data hold 200,000 to 250,000 distinct CDR3 sequences, with roughly 50% observed a single time. Specimen: sorted CD4+, CD8+, or CD8+CD57+ T cells (not recorded which) from PBMCs. The source of these receptors is a human donor with aplastic anemia. Each CDR3 is given with its conserved first and last residue. Each record gives: D gene, V gene, clone size, J gene, CDR3 protein, CDR3 DNA. The D gene is left open where the match is weak. Not all rows give a size; the values are once, few, many and, for expanded clones, a class.

>NA|TRBV7-9|many|TRBJ1-6
CASSTSYNSPLHF
TGTGCCAGCAGCACTTCCTATAATTCACCCCTCCACTTT
>NA|TRBV20-1|NA|TRBJ1-2
CSARETGTANYGYTF
TGCAGTGCTAGAGAAACGGGTACAGCTAACTATGGCTACACCTTC
>NA|TRBV20-1|many|TRBJ1-5
CSATNFRENIGNQPQHF
TGCAGTGCGACGAACTTCAGGGAAAATATAGGCAATCAGCCCCAGCATTTT
>NA|TRBV7-9|many|TRBJ2-1
CASSLALGNEQFF
TGTGCCAGCAGCTTAGCGCTAGGCAATGAGCAGTTCTTC
>TRBD1|TRBV19|NA|TRBJ1-2
CASSPYFGQGEAF
TGTGCCAGTAGTCCCTACTTCGGACAGGGGGAAGCCTTC
>TRBD2|TRBV11-2|many|TRBJ2-3
CASSPSSGSSTDTQYF
TGTGCCAGCAGCCCATCTAGCGGATCTAGCACAGATACGCAGTATTTT
>TRBD1|TRBV19|once|TRBJ1-1
CASSVPPGGTEAFF
TGTGCCAGTAGTGTTCCCCCAGGGGGCACTGAAGCTTTCTTT
>NA|TRBV20-1|NA|TRBJ2-5
CSASSKGGGETQYF
TGCAGTGCCAGCTCCAAAGGGGGAGGAGAGACCCAGTACTTC
>TRBD2|TRBV7-3|many|TRBJ2-1
CASSTGGGRLVKQFF
TGTGCCAGCAGCACCGGCGGGGGTAGACTAGTCAAGCAGTTCTTC
>TRBD2|TRBV6-1|many|TRBJ2-7
CASSLAGRNEQYF
TGTGCCAGCAGTCTAGCGGGGAGGAACGAGCAGTACTTC
>NA|TRBV7-2|NA|TRBJ1-3
CASSVQFSGNTIYF
TGTGCCAGCAGCGTTCAGTTCTCTGGAAACACCATATATTTT
>TRBD2|TRBV7-8|NA|TRBJ2-7
CASSCSGGAPEQYF
TGTGCCAGCAGCTGTAGCGGGGGGGCCCCCGAGCAGTACTTC
>NA|TRBV9|few|TRBJ2-2
CASSVAGRAGTGELFF
TGTGCCAGCAGCGTAGCAGGCAGGGCGGGCACCGGGGAGCTGTTTTTT
>NA|TRBV20-1|NA|TRBJ2-5
CSARDSGRVNQETQYF
TGCAGTGCTAGAGATAGTGGCAGGGTGAACCAAGAGACCCAGTACTTC
>NA|TRBV20-1|NA|TRBJ1-1
CSASDEENTEAFF
TGCAGTGCTAGTGATGAGGAGAACACTGAAGCTTTCTTT
>NA|TRBV12-3/TRBV12-4|NA|TRBJ2-2
CASSLETRGGAGTGELFF
TGTGCCAGCAGCCTGGAGACTAGAGGGGGGGCCGGGACCGGGGAGCTGTTTTTT
>TRBD1|TRBV2|NA|TRBJ1-1
CASFGTGKLVTEAFF
TGTGCCAGCTTCGGGACAGGGAAGCTGGTAACTGAAGCTTTCTTT
>NA|TRBV20-1|NA|TRBJ2-3
CSARASLTDTQYF
TGCAGTGCTAGGGCAAGTTTAACAGATACGCAGTATTTT
>TRBD1|TRBV20-1|many|TRBJ1-1
CSARDRGRMNTEAFF
TGCAGTGCTAGGGACAGGGGACGCATGAACACTGAAGCTTTCTTT
>NA|TRBV29-1|NA|TRBJ1-1
CSIPLGGAGTEAFF
TGCAGCATCCCCTTGGGGGGCGCAGGCACTGAAGCTTTCTTT
>NA|TRBV2|NA|TRBJ2-7
CASSDITGWNEQYF
TGTGCCAGCAGTGATATAACAGGGTGGAACGAGCAGTACTTC
>NA|TRBV19|many|TRBJ1-2
CASSMPLGAHGYTF
TGTGCCAGTAGTATGCCATTAGGGGCCCATGGCTACACCTTC
>NA|TRBV12-3/TRBV12-4|NA|TRBJ1-6
CASRRTSSYNSPLHF
TGTGCCAGCCGCAGGACGAGCTCCTATAATTCACCCCTCCACTTT
>NA|TRBV19|NA|TRBJ2-3
CASSGIGTDTQYF
TGTGCCAGTAGTGGTATAGGAACAGATACGCAGTATTTT
>NA|TRBV4-1|NA|TRBJ2-7
CASSRGRNSYGQYF
TGCGCCAGCAGCCGCGGCAGAAACTCCTACGGGCAGTACTTC